This T cell receptor beta chain was recorded in a study of T cell repertoires in cytomegalovirus infection. Study details: Both a matching HLA type and CMV infection were indicated by public TCR beta signatures. Whole-study results and caveats: Dominating the ex vivo response were HLA-C-restricted CMV-specific TCR beta clonotypes. Frequencies of public TCR beta families were cumulated, and this identified carriers of CMV plus the relevant HLA.

This clonotype was observed at least ten times. What it binds is not known. This CDR3 has 14 residues. The V gene lost 5 bases and the J gene lost 0 bases, with 8 bases spanning the gap. Germline CDR1 is LNHNV and CDR2 is YYDKDF (reference sequence). TCRdb re-analysed the reads in MiXCR, keeping a single row per CDR3 protein. The sample contains about 230,000 distinct CDR3 sequences, around 6.4% of which appear only once. V usage is TRBV15 and J usage is TRBJ2-4; D not certain. The receptor's source is a human donor in good health (CMV status not recorded). Some clones in this sample may be carry-over from other donors' samples. Input material: PBMCs. CDR3 sequence (DNA): TGTGCCACCAGCGCAGGAGAAGCCAAAAACATTCAGTACTTC. It is translated as CATSAGEAKNIQYF.